The 16 T cell receptor beta chains below come from one sample, sequenced in a study of shared clonotypes between healthy human individuals. CD45RO-negative CD8 cells positively selected for CCR7 made up the naive population, which excluded terminally differentiated effector memory CD45RA+ cells. Some clones are missing from TCRdb's copy, which holds only in-frame ones; the method was immunoSEQ multiplex PCR. Of more than 2 million clones listed, around 96% are singletons. Sequencing was carried out using naive CD8+ T cells sorted from blood. The source is a man aged 18 to 30 in good health.

The rearrangement uses TRBV28 and TRBJ1-1, with 7 nucleotides matching TRBD1. The germline gives CDR1 MDHEN, CDR2 SYDVKM. Unmatched junction bases numbered 8, after V lost 6 bases and J lost 7 bases. The length of the CDR3 is 13 residues. The CDR3 is CASRRTGLLEAFF. CDR3 coding DNA: TGTGCCAGCAGAAGGACAGGATTACTTGAAGCTTTCTTT.

The gene calls are TRBV29-1 and TRBJ2-2; weak D call: TRBD1 (6 bases). Trimming shortened V by 7 bases and J by 5 bases, and 14 bases separated the two germline ends. Germline CDR1 and CDR2: SQVTM and ANQGSEA. The CDR3 loop spans 13 amino acids. CDR3 residues: CSGIRGVTGELFF. The DNA for the CDR3 is TGCAGCGGGATCAGGGGAGTGACCGGGGAGCTGTTTTTT.

CDR3 protein: CASGWTSGSYEQFF. The CDR3 DNA is TGTGCCAGCGGGTGGACTAGCGGGAGCTATGAGCAGTTCTTC. The gene calls are TRBV7-2 and TRBJ2-1; 13 bases match TRBD2. The CDR3 extends over 14 amino acids. CDR1 and CDR2 (germline): SGHTA, FQGNSA. Trimming removed 8 bases from V and 8 bases from J; junction bases left unmatched: 6.

To note about this clone: Distinct nucleotide sequences in the sample also encode this CDR3. This rearrangement joins TRBV6-5 to TRBJ2-7, with TRBD2 matching 11 bases. This CDR3 is built from 15 residues. Germline V CDR1 and CDR2: MNHEY, SVGAGI. The ends lost 6 bases at V and 2 bases at J; junction bases unmatched: 6. The CDR3: CASSLGTSGTYEQYF. The CDR3 region has the DNA TGTGCCAGCAGCCTAGGGACTAGCGGAACCTACGAGCAGTACTTC.

V usage is TRBV19 and J usage is TRBJ2-7; the D gene is possibly TRBD2 (8 bases). Trimming cost V 8 bases and J 3 bases, with 20 bases left between them. The V gene's germline CDR1 is LNHDA and CDR2 SQIVND (reference sequence). The length of the CDR3 is 15 residues. The CDR3 nucleotides read TGTGCCAGTTACCCGGGGGGGGACAGATACTACGAGCAGTACTTC. As protein: CASYPGGDRYYEQYF.

Concerning this clone itself: At the DNA level, this CDR3 is encoded by other sequences in the same sample as well. CDR3 in DNA: TGTGCCAGCAGTCCTCGACAGGGTACCTACGAGCAGTACTTC. Amino acids: CASSPRQGTYEQYF. The chain couples TRBV27 to TRBJ2-7; TRBD1 matches 7 bases. The V and J ends lost 5 bases and 2 bases, in that order; junction bases with no gene match: 6. CDR3 length: 14 amino acids. The germline CDR1 and CDR2 sequences are MNHEY and SMNVEV (reference sequence).

The chain carries TRBV27 and TRBJ2-2; 9 positions agree with TRBD1. Germline CDR1 MNHEY, CDR2 SMNVEV (reference sequence). The CDR3 covers 17 residues. The trim removed 2 bases at V and 4 bases at J, leaving 8 bases unmatched. CDR3 nucleotides: TGTGCCAGCAGTTTAGTAATCGGGACAGGGTCCACCGGGGAGCTGTTTTTT. Translation: CASSLVIGTGSTGELFF.

The V call is TRBV7-9, the J call TRBJ1-4; D is undetermined. The germline V gene has CDR1 SEHNR and CDR2 FQNEAQ (reference sequence). The CDR3 contains 15 residues. V lost 5 bases to trimming and J lost 5 bases, with 15 bases between them. CDR3: CASSAPVGGNEKLFF. Here the CDR3 DNA reads TGTGCCAGCAGCGCACCGGTGGGTGGGAATGAAAAACTGTTTTTT.

This rearrangement joins TRBV7-2 to TRBJ2-1, with 8 bases matching TRBD2. Germline CDR1 and CDR2: SGHTA and FQGNSA. Trimming at V came to 2 bases and at J to 1 base, leaving 1 base not matched to a gene. This CDR3 has 15 amino acids. The CDR3 bases are TGTGCCAGCAGCTTAAGCGGGAGTTCCTACAATGAGCAGTTCTTC. Its protein product is CASSLSGSSYNEQFF.

The V and J genes are TRBV7-9 and TRBJ2-7; TRBD1 aligns across 8 bases. Germline CDR1 SEHNR, CDR2 FQNEAQ (reference sequence). Losses at the gene ends were 2 bases for V and 2 bases for J; bases not matched to a gene: 5. The CDR3 totals 15 residues. This chain's CDR3 is CASSLLGQGPYEQYF. CDR3 sequence (DNA): TGTGCCAGCAGCTTACTAGGACAGGGCCCCTACGAGCAGTACTTC.

The genes are TRBV10-3 and TRBJ1-2; tentative D call: TRBD1 (5 bases). Trimming cost V 2 bases and J 0 bases, with 16 bases left between them. Germline CDR1 ENHRY, CDR2 SYGVKD. There are 17 residues in the CDR3. The CDR3 protein is CAISEPGTGGSNYGYTF. CDR3 sequence (DNA): TGTGCCATCAGTGAGCCCGGGACGGGGGGGTCTAACTATGGCTACACCTTC.

The chain joins TRBV2 to TRBJ2-2; 7 bases fit TRBD1. With 8 bases clipped from V and 2 bases from J, the junction kept 8 bases outside the gene matches. Per germline, CDR1 SNHLY and CDR2 FYNNEI. The CDR3 has 15 amino acids. The CDR3 reads CASASGTANTGELFF. DNA for the CDR3: TGTGCCAGCGCCTCGGGGACAGCCAACACCGGGGAGCTGTTTTTT.

The gene calls are TRBV4-1 and TRBJ1-5; D uncertain. The germline CDR1 and CDR2 sequences are MGHRA and YSYEKL. V lost 3 bases, J lost 6 bases, and 12 bases lay in between. The CDR3 has 14 amino acids. The CDR3 sequence: CASSHGQDGQPQHF. As DNA, the CDR3 is TGCGCCAGCAGCCACGGGCAGGACGGTCAGCCCCAGCATTTT.

The chain joins TRBV11-1 to TRBJ2-3, with 8 bases that match TRBD2. V gave up 1 base and J gave up 4 bases; unmatched junction bases: 4. The germline V gene has CDR1 SGHAT and CDR2 FQDESV (reference sequence). CDR3 length: 15 amino acids. The DNA for the CDR3 is TGTGCCAGCAGCTTAGGTAGCGGGGCCGCAGATACGCAGTATTTT. Its protein is CASSLGSGAADTQYF.

In its sample, this clone was seen once. This chain connects TRBV5-1 to TRBJ1-4; D gene ambiguous. Germline CDR1 is SGHRS and CDR2 is YFSETQ. CDR3 size: 17 residues. The V gene lost 4 bases and the J gene lost 0 bases, with 16 bases spanning the gap. CDR3 nucleotides: TGCGCCAGCAGCCCGCTCCCTGTGTTAACAACTAATGAAAAACTGTTTTTT. It codes for CASSPLPVLTTNEKLFF.

This chain links TRBV7-9 with TRBJ1-2; 7 bases line up with TRBD1. The CDR3 loop spans 13 amino acids. Germline assignment: CDR1 SEHNR and CDR2 FQNEAQ (reference sequence). J lost 6 bases, V lost 2 bases, and 3 bases had no gene match. The CDR3 reads CASSLTGEDGYTF. The CDR3, as DNA: TGTGCCAGCAGCTTAACAGGGGAGGATGGCTACACCTTC.